The clone carrying this T cell receptor (beta chain) was observed a handful of times. The data were taken from a study of blood T cell repertoires in COVID-19. Background on the study: Samples came from the United States, Italy and Spain, spanning acute and convalescent COVID-19. PBMCs, B-cell-depleted T cells, or T cells provided the cDNA or gDNA that made up the material.

In the source study's methods: Scientists estimated how many nucleated cells there were by amplifying reference gene primers. The assay was immunoSEQ multiplex PCR, and TCRdb's table has in-frame clones only and misses some. From that table come the V and J calls and clone size; the DNA was used to work out D and trimming. The table includes roughly 200,000 clones, around nine tenths detected once. Germline V lookup: CDR1 MDHEN, CDR2 SYDVKM. The CDR3 sequence is 16 residues long. V lost 3 bases and J lost 5, with 16 bases in between. Specimen: peripheral blood. The receptor was derived from a man aged 60-69 years who had recovered from COVID-19. This chain connects TRBV28 to TRBJ1-4; D remains ambiguous. CDR3 protein: CASSFFSGGSNEKLFF. CDR3 DNA: TGTGCCAGCAGTTTCTTTTCTGGCGGATCGAATGAAAAACTGTTTTTT. The full variable domain, its missing parts supplied by reference TRBV28 and TRBJ1-4, is DVKVTQSSRYLVKRTGEKVFLECVQDMDHENMFWYRQDPGLGLRLIYFSYDVKMKEKGDIPEGYSVSREKKERFSLILESASTNQTSMYLCASSFFSGGSNEKLFFGSGTQLSVL.